What follows are 3 T cell receptor beta chains derived from one specimen sequenced in a study of T cells in Graves' hyperthyroidism and ophthalmopathy. Researchers took RNA transcripts and amplified the TCR beta CDR3 regions from them. First-round RT-PCR of the TCR CDR3 relied on the HTBI primer set. TCRdb reanalysed the multiplex PCR reads using MiXCR and keeps one entry per CDR3 protein. The repertoire consists of a few hundred thousand distinct CDR3 sequences, with approximately 20% occurring once and the leading ten covering around 62%. The sample was blood. The source is a man aged 25-40 years with Graves' ophthalmopathy.

This chain uses TRBV28 with TRBJ1-6; TRBD1 agrees at 9 bases. The CDR3 has 18 amino acids. With V trimmed by 3 bases and J by 7 bases, 13 bases remained unmatched. The germline gives CDR1 MDHEN, CDR2 SYDVKM. The CDR3 loop is CASSFPGQGRTQNSPLHF. As DNA, the CDR3 is TGTGCCAGCAGTTTCCCCGGACAGGGGCGTACCCAGAATTCACCCCTCCACTTT.

This clonotype showed up just a few times. V gene TRBV5-5 combines with J gene TRBJ2-1; TRBD1 is a possible D gene (6 bases). Germline assignment: CDR1 SGHKS and CDR2 YYEKEE (reference sequence). V was cut by 6 bases and J by 4 bases, with 11 bases left in between. The CDR3 loop spans 13 amino acids. Here the CDR3 DNA reads TGTGCCAGCATCAGCAGGGGTTACAATGAGCAGTTCTTC. It specifies CASISRGYNEQFF.

This clonotype came up a few times. The V gene is TRBV5-6, the J gene TRBJ2-5; 8 bases are a match to TRBD2. V shed 4 bases, J shed 5 bases, and the junction held 4 bases outside the gene matches. CDR3 length equals 13 residues. Germline V gene lookup returns CDR1 SGHDT and CDR2 YYEEEE. The CDR3 nucleotides are TGTGCCAGCAGCCCGACGGGGGGGGAGACCCAGTACTTC. This translates into CASSPTGGETQYF.